Sequencing of this T cell receptor beta chain was carried out in a study of control samples from healthy donors and cancer patients. Per the germline V gene, CDR1 is MNHEY and CDR2 is SVGEGT. This CDR3 region has 12 residues. V lost 4 bases and J lost 7, with 10 bases in between. Produced via immunoSEQ multiplex PCR; TCRdb's table is partial and in-frame only. The sample records some 100,000 clones, around three quarters being singletons. The V gene is TRBV6-2 or TRBV6-3, the J gene TRBJ1-2; D is ambiguous. This clonotype originated in a woman aged 25 to 45 in good health. Sequencing was performed on blood. Here the CDR3 DNA reads TGTGCCAGCAGTTTCGCCAAGGGTGGCTACACCTTC. It encodes CASSFAKGGYTF.